What follows is one TCR beta chain and its context. The source of the sample is a study of blood T cell repertoires in COVID-19. About the research overall: PBMCs, B-cell-depleted T cells, or T cells provided the cDNA or gDNA that made up the material.

Seattle researchers signed up patients amid active infection and tracked them longitudinally. Original analysis: Reference gene primer amplification gave estimated nucleated cell counts. Sequencing used immunoSEQ multiplex PCR; TCRdb keeps in-frame clones, though not all of them. The V and J calls and clone size were taken over from that table, and D and trimming were inferred from the DNA. The data hold around 80,000 clones, with 65% to 90% observed a single time. V dropped 2 bases and J dropped 1; count of bases not matched to a gene: 2. Germline V lookup: CDR1 MNHEY, CDR2 SVGEGT. The CDR3 runs to 16 residues.

The sequence came from a man between 50 and 59 years old with COVID-19, enrolled during active disease. The sequenced sample consisted of peripheral blood. V is TRBV6-2 or TRBV6-3 and J is TRBJ2-6; 7 bases are shared with TRBD2. The CDR3 DNA sequence: TGTGCCAGCAGTTACCCGGGACTATCTGGGGCCAACGTCCTGACTTTC. Translating it yields CASSYPGLSGANVLTF.